Each of the 10 T cell receptor beta chains below was sequenced from the same sample in a study of CXCR3-negative and CXCR3-positive naive CD8 T cells. With UMI labels, 5' RACE was used to prepare the TRB cDNA libraries. TCRdb reprocessed the 5' RACE reads, with one entry per CDR3 protein and no DNA. The table counts some 130,000 distinct CDR3 sequences; about 0.48% lies in the top ten. Sequenced input: naive CXCR3- CD8+ T cells from blood. The subset was: CD45RO-CCR7+CD27+CD95- naive CD8+ T cells lacking CXCR3 (TNR3-). The receptors were sampled from a human donor in good health. Some clones in this sample may be carry-over from other donors' samples.

V and J are TRBV12-3 or TRBV12-4 and TRBJ1-1; TCRdb's D gene call, TRBD1, goes unchecked for lack of DNA. The CDR3 is made up of 14 amino acids. CDR3 amino acids: CASSFDSLVRGAFF.

The rearrangement links TRBV6-2 or TRBV6-3 to TRBJ2-1; the D call from TCRdb, TRBD1, cannot be confirmed without DNA. In germline, CDR1 is MNHEY, CDR2 SVGEGT. This CDR3 spans 17 amino acids. This CDR3 reads CASSSPRLGGTYNEQFF.

The rearrangement links TRBV12-3 or TRBV12-4 to TRBJ1-1; checking the TCRdb D call of TRBD1 is not possible without DNA. The CDR3 is 14 amino acids. The CDR3 loop reads CASGQDREVTEAFF.

The V call is TRBV18, the J call TRBJ2-1; the TCRdb call, TRBD1, lacks DNA for checking. CDR1 is KGHSH and CDR2 is LQKENI in the germline V gene. The CDR3 has 15 amino acids. CDR3 amino acids: CASSPTEGLLNEQFF. Full variable domain (rest looked up from reference TRBV18 and TRBJ2-1): NAGVMQNPRHLVRRRGQEARLRCSPMKGHSHVYWYRQLPEEGLKFMVYLQKENIIDESGMPKERFSAEFPKEGPSILRIQQVVRGDSAAYFCASSPTEGLLNEQFFGPGTRLTVL.

The V gene is TRBV27, the J gene TRBJ1-2; TCRdb proposes TRBD1, but this gene call is untestable without DNA. The length of the CDR3 is 14 residues. The germline gives CDR1 MNHEY, CDR2 SMNVEV (reference sequence). CDR3 residues: CASSWDRGNYGYTF.

The V and J genes are TRBV5-6 and TRBJ2-1. CDR1 and CDR2 from the germline V gene are SGHDT and YYEEEE. The CDR3 loop spans 15 amino acids. The CDR3 spells CASSLAGDGYNEQFF.

The CDR3 loop is CASSTQREKRETQYF. The rearrangement joins TRBV11-2 to TRBJ2-5; TCRdb picks TRBD2, but there is no DNA to check that call. CDR3 length: 15 amino acids. Germline CDR1 is SGHAT and CDR2 is FQNNGV.

The chain uses TRBV19 and TRBJ2-1; TCRdb returns TRBD1, unconfirmable since there is no DNA. Germline V lookup: CDR1 LNHDA, CDR2 SQIVND (reference sequence). This CDR3 has 17 amino acids. The CDR3 loop is CASSIDLTGHSYNEQFF.

The chain has TRBV10-2 and TRBJ2-3; TCRdb's D call, TRBD2, is unchecked because there is no DNA. This CDR3 spans 15 amino acids. CDR1 WSHSY and CDR2 SAAADI come from the germline V gene. CDR3: CASSDASLGGDTQYF.

V gene TRBV7-9 combines with J gene TRBJ2-1; TCRdb picks TRBD2, but there is no DNA to check that call. Per germline, CDR1 SEHNR and CDR2 FQNEAQ (reference sequence). The CDR3 is 15 amino acids. This CDR3 is CASRGTSGFYNEQFF.